What follows are 15 T cell receptor beta chains derived from one specimen sequenced in a study of blood T cell repertoires in COVID-19. This table comes from immunoSEQ multiplex PCR, and its TCRdb copy is limited to in-frame clones, with some not included. The table has approximately 240,000 clones, just under 85% seen once. Sequenced sample: PBMCs or T cells enriched from blood (not recorded which). These receptors were taken from a woman aged 35 to 49 with acute COVID-19.

The chain recombines TRBV27 with TRBJ1-6, with 10 bases fitting TRBD1. The junction had 7 bases not matched to a gene; V was cut back by 5 bases and J by 9 bases. Germline-derived CDR1 and CDR2 are MNHEY and SMNVEV (reference sequence). CDR3 length equals 15 residues. CDR3 sequence: CASSNDRGLGSPLHF. In DNA, the CDR3 is TGTGCCAGCAGTAACGACAGGGGGCTGGGTTCACCCCTCCACTTT.

The gene calls are TRBV2 and TRBJ2-3, with D possibly matching TRBD1 (7 bases). V was cut by 6 bases and J by 0 bases, with 13 bases left in between. The CDR3 length is 15 residues. Germline V gene lookup returns CDR1 SNHLY and CDR2 FYNNEI. CDR3 nucleotides: TGTGCCAGCAGGCAGGAGGGGGCAAGCACAGATACGCAGTATTTT. Amino acids: CASRQEGASTDTQYF.

The rearrangement joins TRBV5-4 to TRBJ2-7; a weak D match, TRBD1 (7 bases). Germline V gene sequence: CDR1 SGHNT, CDR2 YYREEE (reference sequence). Trimming took off 4 bases at V and 4 bases at J, with 18 bases between the two ends. CDR3 length: 15 residues. CDR3 sequence: CASSRGGGTEYEQYF. For the CDR3, the DNA is TGTGCCAGCAGCCGGGGTGGGGGGACAGAGTACGAGCAGTACTTC.

The chain has TRBV7-2 and TRBJ2-3; 12 bases line up with TRBD2. Germline CDR1 and CDR2: SGHTA and FQGNSA. J lost 6 bases, V lost 1 base, and 2 bases had no gene match. There are 15 residues in the CDR3. This chain's CDR3 is CASSLGLAGVDTQYF. CDR3 nucleotides: TGTGCCAGCAGCTTAGGACTAGCGGGGGTCGATACGCAGTATTTT.

This clone was seen once. V gene TRBV5-1 combines with J gene TRBJ1-3; TRBD1 matches at 7 bases. The length of the CDR3 is 15 residues. Germline CDR1 reads SGHRS; CDR2 reads YFSETQ. V was pared by 4 bases and J by 0 bases, with 4 bases of the junction left unmatched. The CDR3 sequence: CASSPGTVSGNTIYF. The DNA for the CDR3 is TGCGCCAGCAGCCCGGGGACAGTCTCTGGAAACACCATATATTTT. Full variable domain (outside the CDR3, taken from reference TRBV5-1 and TRBJ1-3): KAGVTQTPRYLIKTRGQQVTLSCSPISGHRSVSWYQQTPGQGLQFLFEYFSETQRNKGNFPGRFSGRQFSNSRSEMNVSTLELGDSALYLCASSPGTVSGNTIYFGEGSWLTVV.

This rearrangement joins TRBV5-5 to TRBJ1-5, with 7 bases identical to TRBD1. The germline V gene encodes CDR1 SGHKS and CDR2 YYEKEE (reference sequence). The J segment lost 3 bases and the V segment lost 3 bases, leaving 9 bases of the junction unmatched. The CDR3 has 16 amino acids. DNA of the CDR3: TGTGCCAGCAGCTCAGAACCGGGACAGAACAATCAGCCCCAGCATTTT. Translated: CASSSEPGQNNQPQHF.

The sample holds one count of this clone. The chain employs TRBV19 and TRBJ1-4; TRBD1 matches 10 bases. The J segment lost 6 bases and the V segment lost 4 bases, leaving 8 bases of the junction unmatched. The CDR3 consists of 16 residues. Germline values: CDR1 LNHDA, CDR2 SQIVND (reference sequence). The CDR3 sequence: CASSKRRQGADEKLFF. CDR3 sequence (DNA): TGTGCCAGTAGTAAGCGCCGACAGGGGGCCGATGAAAAACTGTTTTTT.

The V and J genes are TRBV19 and TRBJ2-7, with D maybe TRBD1 (6 bases). Between the trimmed V and J ends, which lost 6 bases and 2 bases, there was a span of 14 bases. This CDR3 has 14 amino acids. CDR1 and CDR2 from the germline V gene are LNHDA and SQIVND (reference sequence). The CDR3 DNA sequence: TGTGCCAGTAGCCCCTGGACAGTTCCCTACGAGCAGTACTTC. This codes for CASSPWTVPYEQYF.

The J gene is TRBJ1-1, the V gene TRBV10-3; 7 nucleotides match TRBD1. The CDR3 length is 13 residues. Looked up from germline, CDR1 is ENHRY and CDR2 is SYGVKD. With V trimmed by 4 bases and J by 1 base, 0 bases remained unmatched. The CDR3 protein is CAISGQGNTEAFF. DNA for the CDR3: TGTGCCATCAGTGGACAGGGGAACACTGAAGCTTTCTTT.

The V and J genes are TRBV3-1 (or the pseudogene TRBV3-2) and TRBJ2-2; D is possibly TRBD2 (5 bases). The CDR3 totals 14 residues. Per the germline V gene, CDR1 is LGHDT and CDR2 is YNNKEL (reference sequence). V was trimmed by 1 base and J by 5 bases, leaving 8 bases between them. For the CDR3, the DNA is TGTGCCAGCAGCCAAGCCCGAGGGACCGGGGAGCTGTTTTTT. Translation gives CASSQARGTGELFF.

This clone was observed a single time. The V gene is TRBV5-1, the J gene TRBJ2-1, with TRBD2 matching 10 bases. CDR1 and CDR2 from the germline V gene are SGHRS and YFSETQ. Losses at the gene ends were 4 bases for V and 1 base for J; bases not matched to a gene: 2. This CDR3 has 15 amino acids. This chain's CDR3 is CASSLAGESYNEQFF. The CDR3 bases are TGCGCCAGCAGCCTAGCGGGAGAGTCCTACAATGAGCAGTTCTTC. The variable domain in full, completed from reference TRBV5-1 and TRBJ2-1, reads KAGVTQTPRYLIKTRGQQVTLSCSPISGHRSVSWYQQTPGQGLQFLFEYFSETQRNKGNFPGRFSGRQFSNSRSEMNVSTLELGDSALYLCASSLAGESYNEQFFGPGTRLTVL.

The chain couples TRBV3-1 (or the pseudogene TRBV3-2) to TRBJ2-7, with TRBD1 matching 7 bases. The CDR3 spans 14 residues. Trimming cost V 4 bases and J 5 bases; bases outside gene matches: 8. Germline CDR1 LGHDT, CDR2 YNNKEL (reference sequence). The CDR3 loop is CASSRLTGNDEQYF. The CDR3 bases are TGTGCCAGCAGCCGCCTGACAGGGAACGACGAGCAGTACTTC.

The rearrangement links TRBV11-2 to TRBJ2-7, with 8 nucleotides matching TRBD2. The CDR3 is 13 residues long. Germline assignment: CDR1 SGHAT and CDR2 FQNNGV. V lost 6 bases to trimming and J lost 3 bases; unmatched junction nucleotides: 4. The CDR3 bases are TGTGCCAGCAGACCGACTAGCGTCTACGAGCAGTACTTC. It codes for CASRPTSVYEQYF. Together with reference TRBV11-2 and TRBJ2-7, the CDR3 gives the full variable domain: EAGVAQSPRYKIIEKRQSVAFWCNPISGHATLYWYQQILGQGPKLLIQFQNNGVVDDSQLPKDRFSAERLKGVDSTLKIQPAKLEDSAVYLCASRPTSVYEQYFGPGTRLTVT.

This CDR3 reads CAISARADGTDTQYF. The DNA of the CDR3 is TGTGCCATCAGTGCTAGAGCGGACGGCACAGATACGCAGTATTTT. The chain is built from TRBV10-3 and TRBJ2-3; possibly TRBD2 for D (5 bases). Trimming removed 4 bases at V and 1 base at J, with 12 bases between. CDR1 is ENHRY, CDR2 SYGVKD, per germline. This CDR3 has 15 amino acids.

The rearrangement links TRBV11-2 to TRBJ1-2; a possible D gene is TRBD1 (5 bases). The ends were cut back, 5 bases at V and 1 base at J, with 11 bases in the middle. Germline V gene data show CDR1 as SGHAT and CDR2 as FQNNGV. CDR3 length equals 14 residues. CDR3 sequence: CASSVGGVNYGYTF. The CDR3 nucleotides are TGTGCCAGCAGCGTGGGGGGGGTTAACTATGGCTACACCTTC.